Below, 25 T cell receptor beta chains from the same sample are listed, as sequenced in a study of blood T cell repertoires in COVID-19. This table comes from immunoSEQ multiplex PCR, and its TCRdb copy is limited to in-frame clones, with some not included. Counted here are 89,000 or so clones, roughly 83% occurring once; the ten biggest clones make up about 7.8%. Sample: peripheral blood. The receptors were gathered from a man aged 45-65 years with active COVID-19.

The chain recombines TRBV11-3 with TRBJ2-1; weak D call: TRBD1 (6 bases). Looked up from germline, CDR1 is SGHNT and CDR2 is YENEEA. This CDR3 has 13 residues. The germline V and J ends were trimmed by 1 base and 9 bases, with 10 bases remaining between them. The CDR3 nucleotides are TGTGCCAGCAGCTTAGTAGGGGGACCTGAGCAGTTCTTC. It encodes CASSLVGGPEQFF.

This clone was detected a few times. J is TRBJ2-7 and V is TRBV7-2, with 9 bases matching TRBD2. This CDR3 is built from 16 residues. Germline CDR1 and CDR2: SGHTA and FQGNSA. V trimming: 2 bases; J trimming: 3 bases; junction bases outside the gene matches: 8. The CDR3 sequence: CASSLSAGGSSYEQYF. CDR3 bases: TGTGCCAGCAGCTTAAGTGCGGGGGGGTCGAGCTACGAGCAGTACTTC.

CDR3 loop: CSVVNSYQETQYF. In nucleotides, the CDR3 is TGCAGCGTTGTGAACAGTTACCAAGAGACCCAGTACTTC. This chain uses TRBV29-1 with TRBJ2-5, with D hard to call. V gave up 4 bases and J gave up 0 bases, with 9 bases separating them. CDR3 length equals 13 residues. Germline lookup yields CDR1 SQVTM and CDR2 ANQGSEA.

The chain uses TRBV6-5 and TRBJ1-1, with 8 bases that match TRBD1. V dropped 4 bases and J dropped 7; count of bases not matched to a gene: 8. This CDR3 comprises 14 residues. Per the germline V gene, CDR1 is MNHEY and CDR2 is SVGAGI. The chain's CDR3 is CASSLDRVQGEAFF. In DNA form, the CDR3 reads TGTGCCAGCAGTTTGGACAGGGTGCAAGGTGAAGCTTTCTTT.

The rearrangement uses TRBV10-3 and TRBJ2-1; 10 positions match TRBD2. The CDR3 is 15 amino acids. V lost 6 bases and J lost 6; bases outside the gene matches: 8. The germline V gene has CDR1 ENHRY and CDR2 SYGVKD. The CDR3 loop is CAIRLQLAGSNEQFF. As DNA, the CDR3 is TGTGCCATCAGACTACAACTAGCGGGGAGCAATGAGCAGTTCTTC.

This clone was seen a single time. The CDR3 nucleotides are TGTGCCAGCAGTTACTCGGGAGCGAATTACCAAGAGACCCAGTACTTC. This translates into CASSYSGANYQETQYF. This chain uses TRBV6-5 with TRBJ2-5; D possibly corresponds to TRBD2 (5 bases). Germline CDR1 is MNHEY and CDR2 is SVGAGI. This CDR3 spans 16 amino acids. Trimming removed 0 bases from V and 0 bases from J, with 11 bases in between.

The gene calls are TRBV13 and TRBJ1-2; possibly TRBD1 for D (6 bases). The V gene lost 5 bases and the J gene lost 8 bases, with 15 bases spanning the gap. The CDR3 totals 13 residues. From germline, CDR1 is PRHDT and CDR2 FYEKMQ (reference sequence). CDR3 in amino acids: CASSLRGGRGYTF. In nucleotides, the CDR3 is TGTGCCAGCAGCCTTCGAGGGGGTCGGGGCTACACCTTC.

The rearrangement links TRBV5-5 to TRBJ1-1; maybe TRBD1 (6 bases). The CDR3 covers 13 residues. The V end lost 6 bases, the J end lost 1 base, and 10 bases lay between the germline ends. CDR1 SGHKS and CDR2 YYEKEE come from the germline V gene (reference sequence). The CDR3 region has the DNA TGTGCCAGCACCAGGACAGAGAACACTGAAGCTTTCTTT. Its protein is CASTRTENTEAFF.

This clone has only one observation. The rearrangement joins TRBV6-4 to TRBJ1-2; D not resolved. The V gene lost 0 bases and the J gene lost 5 bases, with 25 bases spanning the gap. This CDR3 is built from 19 residues. Looked up from germline, CDR1 is MRHNA and CDR2 is SNTAGT. The chain's CDR3 is CASSDSNKGGSNKPYGYTF. In DNA form, the CDR3 reads TGTGCCAGCAGTGACTCTAACAAAGGCGGCAGTAATAAACCTTATGGCTACACCTTC.

The gene calls are TRBV24-1 and TRBJ2-1; TRBD1 agrees at 12 bases. Trimming cost V 7 bases and J 7 bases; bases outside gene matches: 10. Looked up from germline, CDR1 is KGHDR and CDR2 is SFDVKD. This CDR3 comprises 16 residues. The CDR3 bases are TGTGCCACCAGCCCCACGGGACAGGGGGCTACAAATGAGCAGTTCTTC. Encoded protein: CATSPTGQGATNEQFF.

The rearrangement joins TRBV30 to TRBJ1-1; TRBD1 might be the D (5 bases). The CDR3 loop spans 15 amino acids. Trimming removed 3 bases from V and 1 base from J, with 15 bases in between. Germline-derived CDR1 and CDR2 are GTSNPN and SVGIG (reference sequence). The chain's CDR3 is CAWSRGGFRNTEAFF. The CDR3 region has the DNA TGTGCCTGGAGCCGGGGGGGGTTCAGGAACACTGAAGCTTTCTTT.

This clone is a singleton in its sample. The rearrangement uses TRBV9 and TRBJ2-1; D is unresolved. The germline V and J ends were trimmed by 4 bases and 10 bases, with 9 bases remaining between them. This CDR3 is built from 11 residues. Germline values: CDR1 SGDLS, CDR2 YYNGEE. The CDR3 DNA reads as TGTGCCAGCAGCCCCTCCTCGGAGCAGTTCTTC. It translates to CASSPSSEQFF.

This clone was observed once. The chain couples TRBV6-2 or TRBV6-3 to TRBJ2-7; D ambiguous. V dropped 4 bases and J dropped 2 bases, with 6 bases sitting between them. This CDR3 comprises 12 residues. The germline gives CDR1 MNHEY, CDR2 SVGEGT. The CDR3 DNA reads as TGTGCCAGCAGTTGGCTTGCCTACGAGCAGTACTTC. This sequence encodes CASSWLAYEQYF.

The rearrangement links TRBV25-1 to TRBJ1-2; possibly TRBD1 for D (6 bases). The length of the CDR3 is 13 residues. The ends were cut back, 3 bases at V and 2 bases at J, with 7 bases in the middle. The V gene's germline CDR1 is MGHDK and CDR2 SYGVNS. CDR3 sequence (DNA): TGTGCCAGCAGTGAGGGGGCGAACTATGGCTACACCTTC. Amino acid sequence: CASSEGANYGYTF.

The V and J genes are TRBV5-1 and TRBJ2-7; 10 bases map to TRBD1. Trimming removed 4 bases from V and 5 bases from J; junction bases left unmatched: 6. The CDR3 extends over 14 amino acids. The germline gives CDR1 SGHRS, CDR2 YFSETQ. CDR3 DNA: TGCGCCAGCAGCCAAGGGACAGGGGAGCACGAGCAGTACTTC. Amino acids: CASSQGTGEHEQYF.

This rearrangement joins TRBV4-3 to TRBJ1-4; 7 nucleotides align to TRBD1. Germline V gene lookup returns CDR1 LGHNA and CDR2 YSLEER. The V gene end was trimmed by 0 bases and the J gene end by 5 bases; junction bases not matched to a gene: 3. The CDR3 has 15 amino acids. CDR3 protein: CASSQDDRVNEKLFF. The CDR3, as DNA: TGCGCCAGCAGCCAAGACGACAGGGTGAATGAAAAACTGTTTTTT.

This chain connects TRBV5-4 to TRBJ1-2; 7 nucleotides align to TRBD1. The CDR3 covers 13 residues. The V segment lost 3 bases and the J segment 3 bases; nucleotides outside the gene matches: 2. Germline V lookup: CDR1 SGHNT, CDR2 YYREEE (reference sequence). The CDR3: CASSWDSDYGYTF. The CDR3 nucleotides are TGTGCCAGCAGCTGGGACAGCGACTATGGCTACACCTTC. Based on the CDR3 plus reference TRBV5-4 and TRBJ1-2, the full variable domain is ETGVTQSPTHLIKTRGQQVTLRCSSQSGHNTVSWYQQALGQGPQFIFQYYREEENGRGNFPPRFSGLQFPNYSSELNVNALELDDSALYLCASSWDSDYGYTFGSGTRLTVV.

The rearrangement joins TRBV24-1 to TRBJ2-2; D possibly corresponds to TRBD1 (6 bases). Trimming cost V 0 bases and J 3 bases, with 7 bases left between them. In germline, CDR1 is KGHDR, CDR2 SFDVKD. This CDR3 is 15 amino acids long. The CDR3 sequence is CATSDLRTDTGELFF. CDR3 nucleotides: TGTGCCACCAGTGATTTGCGGACAGACACCGGGGAGCTGTTTTTT.

The rearrangement uses TRBV25-1 and TRBJ2-2; D not certain. Trimming took 6 bases from V and 0 from J, leaving 11 bases between them. The CDR3 covers 15 residues. The germline CDR1 and CDR2 sequences are MGHDK and SYGVNS. CDR3 region: CASSYRDANTGELFF. The CDR3 nucleotides are TGTGCCAGCAGCTACAGAGACGCGAACACCGGGGAGCTGTTTTTT.

The chain joins TRBV3-1 (or the pseudogene TRBV3-2) to TRBJ2-1; 7 nucleotides align to TRBD2. This CDR3 is built from 16 residues. Germline V lookup: CDR1 LGHDT, CDR2 YNNKEL (reference sequence). Losses at the gene ends were 3 bases for V and 5 bases for J; bases not matched to a gene: 10. DNA of the CDR3: TGTGCCAGCAGCCACCTTTGGGGGGGGATAAACAATGAGCAGTTCTTC. This encodes CASSHLWGGINNEQFF.

About this clone: Germline is not matched at one junction end, which may reflect a read error. The chain has TRBV7-7 and TRBJ2-1, with 7 bases matching TRBD2. CDR1 and CDR2 from the germline V gene are SSHAT and FNYEAQ (reference sequence). There are 15 residues in the CDR3. This CDR3 reads CASSLTGGIYNEQFF. Written as DNA, the CDR3 is TGTGCTAGCAGCTTAACGGGGGGAATCTACAATGAGCAGTTCTTC. The full variable domain, its missing parts supplied by reference TRBV7-7 and TRBJ2-1, is GAGVSQSPRYKVTKRGQDVTLRCDPISSHATLYWYQQALGQGPEFLTYFNYEAQPDKSGLPSDRFSAERPEGSISTLTIQRTEQRDSAMYRCASSLTGGIYNEQFFGPGTRLTVL.

This chain uses TRBV18 with TRBJ2-7; 8 nucleotides agree with TRBD1. The CDR3 sequence is 14 residues long. With V trimmed by 1 base and J by 9 bases, 8 bases remained unmatched. Looked up from germline, CDR1 is KGHSH and CDR2 is LQKENI. The CDR3 protein is CASSPLGQVKGQYF. In DNA, the CDR3 is TGTGCCAGCTCACCACTGGGACAGGTAAAGGGGCAGTACTTC.

The chain combines TRBV19 with TRBJ2-2, with 9 bases identical to TRBD1. The CDR3 runs to 14 residues. With 7 bases clipped from V and 6 bases from J, the junction kept 6 bases outside the gene matches. From germline, CDR1 is LNHDA and CDR2 SQIVND (reference sequence). In DNA, the CDR3 is TGTGCCAGTAAACCGGGACAGGGCGCCGGGGAGCTGTTTTTT. Translated, it gives CASKPGQGAGELFF.

The chain links TRBV30 to TRBJ1-2; D is unresolved. This CDR3 is 12 amino acids long. Germline values: CDR1 GTSNPN, CDR2 SVGIG (reference sequence). V was cut by 1 base and J by 4 bases, with 7 bases left in between. CDR3 sequence (DNA): TGTGCCTGGAGTGGAGGGAGCTATGGCTACACCTTC. It specifies CAWSGGSYGYTF.

The chain joins TRBV7-8 to TRBJ1-1; D gene ambiguous. CDR1 is SGHVS, CDR2 FQNEAQ, per germline. Trimming cost V 3 bases and J 3 bases, with 8 bases left between them. There are 13 residues in the CDR3. The CDR3 region has the DNA TGTGCCAGCAGCTTCCTAACCCACACTGAAGCTTTCTTT. It translates to CASSFLTHTEAFF.